This T cell receptor (beta chain) emerged from a study of shared clonotypes between healthy human individuals. The protocol was immunoSEQ multiplex PCR, while the TCRdb copy is restricted to in-frame clones and leaves out a portion. The sample yields 2 million to 2.5 million clones, 93% seen once. To note about this clone: No antigen is known for it.

General observations from the study: The rarefaction results pointed to incomplete sorted-subset sequencing despite large depth. It was the non-shared clonotypes that had lower generation probabilities than clonotypes shared by all four donors.

The study drew its donors from healthy HIV-negative adults without recent acute infections or vaccinations. Sequencing was performed on naive CD4+ T cells from PBMCs. The subset: CD45RA+ positively selected. The sequence derives from a man between 18 and 35 years old in good health. Some clones in this sample may be carry-over from other donors' samples.

CDR3 sequence: CASSEGRRGEKLFF. The CDR3 DNA is TGTGCCAGCAGCGAGGGGCGCCGCGGAGAAAAACTGTTTTTT. V usage is TRBV2 and J usage is TRBJ1-4; D may be TRBD1 (5 bases). Germline V CDR1 and CDR2: SNHLY, FYNNEI. V lost 6 bases and J 8 bases, leaving 16 bases between the germline ends. The CDR3 consists of 14 residues.